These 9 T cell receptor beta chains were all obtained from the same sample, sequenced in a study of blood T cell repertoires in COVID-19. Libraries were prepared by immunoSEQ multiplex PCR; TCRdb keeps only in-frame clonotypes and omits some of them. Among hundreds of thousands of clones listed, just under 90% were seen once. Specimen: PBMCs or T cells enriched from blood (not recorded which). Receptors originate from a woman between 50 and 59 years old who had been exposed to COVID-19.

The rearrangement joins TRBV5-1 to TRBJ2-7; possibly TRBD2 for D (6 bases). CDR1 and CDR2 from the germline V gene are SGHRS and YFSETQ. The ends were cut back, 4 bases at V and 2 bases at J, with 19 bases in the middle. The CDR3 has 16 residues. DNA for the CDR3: TGCGCCAGCAGCCCCAGAAAGGAGCGCGGGACCTACGAGCAGTACTTC. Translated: CASSPRKERGTYEQYF.

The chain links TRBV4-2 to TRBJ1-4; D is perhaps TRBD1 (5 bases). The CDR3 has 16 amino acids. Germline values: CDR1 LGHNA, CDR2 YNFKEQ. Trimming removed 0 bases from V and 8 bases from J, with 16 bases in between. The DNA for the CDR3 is TGTGCCAGCAGCCAAGACCCTCTGCGGACACCAGAAAAACTGTTTTTT. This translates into CASSQDPLRTPEKLFF.

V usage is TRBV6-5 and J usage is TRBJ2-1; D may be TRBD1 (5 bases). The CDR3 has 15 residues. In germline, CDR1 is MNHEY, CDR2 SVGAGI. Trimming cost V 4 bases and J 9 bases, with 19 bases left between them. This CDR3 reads CASSSATTGRSEQFF. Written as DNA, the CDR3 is TGTGCCAGCAGTTCCGCCACCACAGGTCGTAGTGAGCAGTTCTTC.

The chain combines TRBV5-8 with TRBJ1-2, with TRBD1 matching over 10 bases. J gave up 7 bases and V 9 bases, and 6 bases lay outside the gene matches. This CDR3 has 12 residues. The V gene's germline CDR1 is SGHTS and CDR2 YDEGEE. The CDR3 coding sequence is TGTGCCACCGGGACAGGGGTTGGTGGCTACACCTTC. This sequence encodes CATGTGVGGYTF.

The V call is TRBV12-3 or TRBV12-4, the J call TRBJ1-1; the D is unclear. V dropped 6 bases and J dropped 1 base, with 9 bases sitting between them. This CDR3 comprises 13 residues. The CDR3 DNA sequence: TGTGCCAGCAGCGCCACAGAGAACACTGAAGCTTTCTTT. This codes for CASSATENTEAFF.

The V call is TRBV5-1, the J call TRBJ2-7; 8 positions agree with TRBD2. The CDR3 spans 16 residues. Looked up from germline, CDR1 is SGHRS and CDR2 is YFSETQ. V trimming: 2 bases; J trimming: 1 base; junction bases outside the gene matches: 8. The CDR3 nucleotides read TGCGCCAGCAGCTTCACGGGGGGGCCCCAGTCCTACGAGCAGTACTTC. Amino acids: CASSFTGGPQSYEQYF.

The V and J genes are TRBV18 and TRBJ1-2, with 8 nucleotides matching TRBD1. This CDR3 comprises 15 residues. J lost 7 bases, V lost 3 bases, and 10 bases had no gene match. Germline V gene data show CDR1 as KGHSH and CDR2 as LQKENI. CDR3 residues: CASSPPTGVGSGYTF. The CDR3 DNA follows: TGTGCCAGCTCACCTCCGACAGGGGTGGGTTCTGGCTACACCTTC.

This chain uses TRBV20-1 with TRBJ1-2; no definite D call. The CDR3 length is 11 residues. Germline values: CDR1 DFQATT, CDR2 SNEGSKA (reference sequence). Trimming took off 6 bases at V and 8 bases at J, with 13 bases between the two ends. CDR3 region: CSAPPPHGYTF. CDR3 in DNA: TGCAGTGCCCCGCCCCCACACGGCTACACCTTC.

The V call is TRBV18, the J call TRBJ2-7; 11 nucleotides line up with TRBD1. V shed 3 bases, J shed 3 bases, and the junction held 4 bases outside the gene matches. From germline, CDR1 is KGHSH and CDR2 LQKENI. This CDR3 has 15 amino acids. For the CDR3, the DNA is TGTGCCAGCTCACCCGTAGGGACAGGGGGCTACGAGCAGTACTTC. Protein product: CASSPVGTGGYEQYF.